This entry lists 18 T cell receptor beta chains sequenced from one sample in a study of CD8 T cells in ankylosing spondylitis. General study results and limits: Blood of patients with ankylosing spondylitis appeared to be characterized by a TCR beta motif of eight highly homologous variants.

Each CDR3 protein gets one entry after TCRdb re-called the 5' RACE reads with MiXCR. The repertoire consists of roughly 440,000 distinct CDR3 sequences, with over 15% occurring once and the leading ten covering 0.85% to 1.3%. Antigen specificity for these receptors is unknown. The sequencing input was blood, either unsorted or a sorted T cell fraction (not recorded which). Source of these receptors: a male donor with ankylosing spondylitis.

The chain carries TRBV20-1 and TRBJ2-5, with TRBD1 matching over 12 bases. Germline trimming cut 6 bases from V and 5 bases from J; bases unmatched to any gene: 10. The CDR3 is 15 residues long. The germline V gene encodes CDR1 DFQATT and CDR2 SNEGSKA (reference sequence). The CDR3, as DNA: TGCAGTGCCCTCGGGACAGGGGGCGATGCGGAGACCCAGTACTTC. Translated: CSALGTGGDAETQYF.

A few counts support this clonotype. V gene TRBV28 combines with J gene TRBJ1-5, with 8 bases lining up with TRBD1. The CDR3 consists of 14 residues. The ends lost 3 bases at V and 3 bases at J; junction bases unmatched: 1. Germline V gives CDR1 MDHEN, CDR2 SYDVKM. CDR3 residues: CASSFRGPNQPQHF. The CDR3, as DNA: TGTGCCAGCAGTTTCAGGGGGCCCAATCAGCCCCAGCATTTT.

The chain employs TRBV6-5 and TRBJ2-5, with 7 bases identical to TRBD2. CDR1 is MNHEY and CDR2 is SVGAGI in the germline V gene. The V gene end was trimmed by 2 bases and the J gene end by 4 bases; junction bases not matched to a gene: 7. This CDR3 region has 15 residues. The CDR3 DNA is TGTGCCAGCAGTTACGGGACTATGACGGGAGAGACCCAGTACTTC. It yields the protein CASSYGTMTGETQYF.

In this sample, this clonotype turned up many times. In nucleotides, the CDR3 is TGCAGCGTAACACGACAGGGAAGGAACACTGAAGCTTTCTTT. Its translation is CSVTRQGRNTEAFF. This chain uses TRBV29-1 with TRBJ1-1, with 7 bases aligning to TRBD1. Germline CDR1 and CDR2: SQVTM and ANQGSEA. After removal of 6 bases from V and 1 base from J, the junction contained 8 bases not matched to a gene. This CDR3 has 14 amino acids. Complete variable domain (other parts from reference TRBV29-1 and TRBJ1-1): SAVISQKPSRDICQRGTSLTIQCQVDSQVTMMFWYRQQPGQSLTLIATANQGSEATYESGFVIDKFPISRPNLTFSTLTVSNMSPEDSSIYLCSVTRQGRNTEAFFGQGTRLTVV.

The chain couples TRBV10-3 to TRBJ2-7, with TRBD1 identical over 8 bases. The V gene end was trimmed by 0 bases and the J gene end by 6 bases; junction bases not matched to a gene: 7. CDR3 size: 15 residues. CDR1 and CDR2 (germline): ENHRY, SYGVKD. CDR3 amino acids: CAISESGQGASEQYF. CDR3 in DNA: TGTGCCATCAGTGAGTCGGGCCAGGGGGCGAGCGAGCAGTACTTC.

This clonotype has a handful of counts. V and J are TRBV7-2 and TRBJ1-5, with a possible D match to TRBD1 (5 bases). This CDR3 comprises 15 residues. The V gene lost 5 bases and the J gene lost 8 bases, with 19 bases spanning the gap. CDR1 SGHTA and CDR2 FQGNSA come from the germline V gene. CDR3 amino acids: CASSRGGAGLKPQHF. The CDR3 nucleotides read TGTGCCAGCAGCCGGGGCGGCGCGGGGTTGAAGCCCCAGCATTTT.

This clonotype was picked up many times. This chain connects TRBV12-3 or TRBV12-4 to TRBJ2-2; the D gene is possibly TRBD1 (5 bases). CDR3 size: 15 residues. The V end lost 3 bases, the J end lost 5 bases, and 13 bases lay between the germline ends. CDR3 sequence reads: CASSLGQSFTGELFF. CDR3 in DNA: TGTGCCAGCAGTTTGGGGCAGTCATTTACCGGGGAGCTGTTTTTT.

Only a few counts were recorded for this clonotype. The rearrangement links TRBV6-1 to TRBJ1-5, with D unresolved. Trimming cost V 6 bases and J 6 bases, with 18 bases left between them. CDR1 and CDR2 from the germline V gene are MNHNS and SASEGT. The CDR3 length is 15 residues. This CDR3 is CASSFRPPGTQPQHF. Here the CDR3 DNA reads TGTGCCAGCAGCTTTCGGCCACCGGGCACTCAGCCCCAGCATTTT.

The chain carries TRBV7-3 and TRBJ2-1; 7 bases fit TRBD2. The CDR3 length is 15 residues. Germline V gives CDR1 SGHTA, CDR2 FQGTGA. After removal of 2 bases from V and 5 bases from J, the junction contained 6 bases not matched to a gene. This CDR3 is CASSLGGLADNEQFF. The CDR3 nucleotides read TGTGCCAGCAGCTTAGGGGGTCTAGCGGACAATGAGCAGTTCTTC.

This clonotype appeared a few times. The CDR3 sequence: CASSRRGRPSSYNSPLHF. The DNA for the CDR3 is TGTGCCAGCAGTCGGAGGGGACGACCTAGCTCCTATAATTCACCCCTCCACTTT. The chain employs TRBV27 and TRBJ1-6; perhaps TRBD1 as D (5 bases). CDR1 and CDR2 (germline): MNHEY, SMNVEV (reference sequence). Between the trimmed V and J ends, which lost 5 bases and 0 bases, there was a span of 17 bases. The CDR3 has 18 residues.

This clonotype was detected only a few times. The chain has TRBV29-1 and TRBJ1-2; D gene unclear. Germline V gene sequence: CDR1 SQVTM, CDR2 ANQGSEA. This CDR3 has 12 residues. Deletions cut 0 bases from V and 7 bases from J, with 9 bases between. CDR3 nucleotides: TGCAGCGTTGAAGAAAAGGGCGCTGGCTACACCTTC. Translation: CSVEEKGAGYTF.

This rearrangement joins TRBV7-2 to TRBJ2-5; TRBD2 aligns across 11 bases. The CDR3 is 15 amino acids. Losses at the gene ends were 5 bases for V and 2 bases for J; bases not matched to a gene: 4. The germline CDR1 and CDR2 sequences are SGHTA and FQGNSA. CDR3 amino acids: CASSKGTSGQETQYF. CDR3 DNA: TGTGCCAGCAGCAAAGGGACTAGCGGACAAGAGACCCAGTACTTC.

This clonotype was recorded only once. The chain employs TRBV20-1 and TRBJ2-1; 9 positions match TRBD2. With V trimmed by 0 bases and J by 7 bases, 7 bases remained unmatched. Germline CDR1 DFQATT, CDR2 SNEGSKA (reference sequence). The CDR3 sequence is 15 residues long. CDR3 bases: TGCAGTGCTAGAGATAGGCTAGCGGGAAGGAATGAGCAGTTCTTC. This encodes CSARDRLAGRNEQFF.

The chain combines TRBV3-1 with TRBJ2-7, with D tentatively TRBD2 (6 bases). V was trimmed by 4 bases and J by 7 bases, leaving 11 bases between them. The CDR3 consists of 12 residues. Germline CDR1 LGHDT, CDR2 YNNKEL (reference sequence). DNA of the CDR3: TGTGCCAGCAGCCGTAGCGGTTGGGAGCAGTACTTC. Encoded protein: CASSRSGWEQYF.

This rearrangement joins TRBV5-6 to TRBJ2-7; the D gene is possibly TRBD1 (6 bases). Trimming removed 0 bases at V and 4 bases at J, with 11 bases between. The CDR3 sequence is 14 residues long. Germline V lookup: CDR1 SGHDT, CDR2 YYEEEE. CDR3 in amino acids: CASSLVQGTYEQYF. The CDR3 DNA is TGTGCCAGCAGCTTGGTCCAGGGGACGTACGAGCAGTACTTC. Using reference TRBV5-6 and TRBJ2-7 for the parts outside the CDR3, the full variable domain is DAGVTQSPTHLIKTRGQQVTLRCSPKSGHDTVSWYQQALGQGPQFIFQYYEEEERQRGNFPDRFSGHQFPNYSSELNVNALLLGDSALYLCASSLVQGTYEQYFGPGTRLTVT.

This clonotype was picked up a small number of times. V usage is TRBV11-2 and J usage is TRBJ2-3; 8 bases line up with TRBD2. With 7 bases clipped from V and 3 bases from J, the junction kept 9 bases outside the gene matches. Germline CDR1 SGHAT, CDR2 FQNNGV. There are 15 residues in the CDR3. Here the CDR3 DNA reads TGTGCCAGCACCCTCGGGGGGGGAAGAACAGATACGCAGTATTTT. Translated: CASTLGGGRTDTQYF.

The chain couples TRBV11-2 to TRBJ1-4, with TRBD1 matching over 7 bases. Germline V gene data show CDR1 as SGHAT and CDR2 as FQNNGV. This CDR3 has 18 amino acids. After removal of 2 bases from V and 3 bases from J, the junction contained 12 bases not matched to a gene. DNA of the CDR3: TGTGCCAGCAGCTTAAGGACCCTCACAGGGGTATCTAATGAAAAACTGTTTTTT. Its translation is CASSLRTLTGVSNEKLFF.

V is TRBV6-5 and J is TRBJ2-6, with D unclear. The CDR3 covers 18 residues. V shed 8 bases and J shed 0 bases, with 20 bases lying between them. CDR1 is MNHEY, CDR2 SVGAGI, per germline. CDR3 DNA: TGTGCCAGCGTTCTCGGCGTGAACCATTTCTCTGGGGCCAACGTCCTGACTTTC. This codes for CASVLGVNHFSGANVLTF.